Listed here are 22 T cell receptor beta chains from one sample, sequenced in a study of T cells in Graves' hyperthyroidism and ophthalmopathy. Amplified regions were TCR beta CDR3 sequences from RNA transcripts. HTBI primers were employed in a first-round RT-PCR of the TCR CDR3. TCRdb reprocessed the multiplex PCR reads via MiXCR and lists one record per CDR3 protein. The sample yields around 300,000 distinct CDR3 sequences, around 25% seen once. The material sequenced was blood. All receptors come from a man aged 40-49 years with Graves' hyperthyroidism that later progressed to Graves' ophthalmopathy.

As regards this clonotype: This could be a read error, since a much larger clone is one nucleotide away. V gene TRBV12-3 or TRBV12-4 combines with J gene TRBJ1-6; D gene ambiguous. The CDR3 consists of 16 residues. V was trimmed by 6 bases and J by 2 bases, leaving 14 bases between them. CDR3 loop: CASSRTVAPYNSPLHF. Here the CDR3 DNA reads TGTGCCAGCAGCCGTACAGTGGCCCCCTATAATTCACCCCTCCACTTT.

The V and J genes are TRBV7-9 and TRBJ2-5, with 8 bases lining up with TRBD2. The germline gives CDR1 SEHNR, CDR2 FQNEAQ (reference sequence). This CDR3 region has 15 residues. J gave up 3 bases and V 1 base, and 4 bases lay outside the gene matches. The CDR3, as DNA: TGTGCCAGCAGCTTAGATACGGGAGGGAAAGAGACCCAGTACTTC. This translates into CASSLDTGGKETQYF.

This clonotype has a handful of counts. The rearrangement links TRBV6-2 or TRBV6-3 to TRBJ2-5, with TRBD1 as a possible D gene (7 bases). Germline loops: CDR1 MNHEY, CDR2 SVGEGT. This CDR3 is built from 14 residues. Trimming left V 1 base short and J 5 bases short, with 11 bases between. The CDR3 DNA sequence: TGTGCCAGCAGTTACTTACAGGGGAGGGAGACCCAGTACTTC. Translation gives CASSYLQGRETQYF.

V and J are TRBV20-1 and TRBJ2-7, with TRBD1 identical over 7 bases. This CDR3 has 12 residues. CDR1 DFQATT and CDR2 SNEGSKA come from the germline V gene (reference sequence). V dropped 2 bases and J dropped 4; count of bases not matched to a gene: 2. The CDR3 sequence: CSARRGQYEQYF. DNA for the CDR3: TGCAGTGCTAGACGGGGACAGTACGAGCAGTACTTC.

In this sample, this clonotype turned up many times. The chain combines TRBV7-3 with TRBJ2-7, with 11 bases identical to TRBD2. In germline, CDR1 is SGHTA, CDR2 FQGTGA. This CDR3 contains 14 residues. V shed 2 bases and J 6 bases; nucleotides not matched to a gene: 3. The CDR3 region has the DNA TGTGCCAGCAGCTTACTAGCGGGAGGTACCGAGCAGTACTTC. Translated, it gives CASSLLAGGTEQYF.

This clonotype was seen ten or more times. The genes are TRBV29-1 and TRBJ1-1; D uncertain. V was pared by 3 bases and J by 3 bases, with 8 bases between. Germline values: CDR1 SQVTM, CDR2 ANQGSEA. The CDR3 totals 12 residues. The CDR3 loop is CSVDNGYTEAFF. The CDR3 DNA is TGCAGCGTTGATAACGGTTACACTGAAGCTTTCTTT.

The J gene is TRBJ1-2, the V gene TRBV20-1; a possible D gene is TRBD1 (5 bases). Germline V gene data show CDR1 as DFQATT and CDR2 as SNEGSKA (reference sequence). Trimming pared 0 bases from V and 0 bases from J, leaving 11 bases between. CDR3 length equals 15 residues. This chain's CDR3 is CSARDRQRANYGYTF. The CDR3 nucleotides read TGCAGTGCTAGAGATCGACAGCGGGCTAACTATGGCTACACCTTC.

This clonotype was observed a handful of times. The rearrangement uses TRBV27 and TRBJ2-7, with a tentative D call TRBD1 (6 bases). V was clipped by 4 bases and J by 6 bases, with 19 bases between them. This CDR3 has 15 amino acids. The germline V gene encodes CDR1 MNHEY and CDR2 SMNVEV (reference sequence). This chain's CDR3 is CASSSNLQGLSEQYF. The DNA of the CDR3 is TGTGCCAGCAGTTCAAATCTACAGGGCTTGAGCGAGCAGTACTTC.

This clonotype showed up many times. This clone may be a read error of a much larger clone one base away. In DNA form, the CDR3 reads TGTGTCACCCAGCGGGAGGGCCTTTACAAGCAGTACTTC. Its translation is CVTQREGLYKQYF. This sequence joins TRBV6-1 and TRBJ2-7, with 10 bases matching TRBD2. Looked up from germline, CDR1 is MNHNS and CDR2 is SASEGT. CDR3 length: 13 amino acids.

This rearrangement joins TRBV11-2 to TRBJ2-7; D not certain. Per germline, CDR1 SGHAT and CDR2 FQNNGV. Trimming pared 5 bases from V and 0 bases from J, leaving 17 bases between. This CDR3 is built from 16 residues. CDR3 in amino acids: CASSPRLDALSYEQYF. For the CDR3, the DNA is TGTGCCAGCAGCCCGCGGTTGGACGCCCTCTCCTACGAGCAGTACTTC.

This clonotype was seen repeatedly, ten times or more. The CDR3 protein is CASIQGANHGYTF. The CDR3 DNA reads as TGTGCCAGCATACAGGGGGCTAATCATGGCTACACCTTC. The chain links TRBV6-1 to TRBJ1-2; 9 bases fit TRBD1. V dropped 7 bases and J dropped 6; count of bases not matched to a gene: 6. The CDR3 has 13 residues. CDR1 is MNHNS, CDR2 SASEGT, per germline.

The sample holds many counts of this clonotype. The V call is TRBV7-8, the J call TRBJ1-3; D is unresolved. This CDR3 is built from 16 residues. Germline V gene sequence: CDR1 SGHVS, CDR2 FQNEAQ. The V gene lost 2 bases and the J gene lost 0 bases, with 11 bases spanning the gap. The CDR3 reads CASSLSYLSSGNTIYF. CDR3 nucleotide sequence: TGTGCCAGCAGCTTATCTTACCTCTCCTCTGGAAACACCATATATTTT.

This clonotype appeared many times. The chain combines TRBV28 with TRBJ2-7; 7 nucleotides match TRBD1. The germline V gene encodes CDR1 MDHEN and CDR2 SYDVKM. V gave up 5 bases and J gave up 0 bases; unmatched junction bases: 7. The CDR3 contains 15 residues. CDR3 in amino acids: CASSPGQAISYEQYF. The DNA for the CDR3 is TGTGCCAGCAGTCCCGGACAGGCAATCTCCTACGAGCAGTACTTC.

This clonotype showed up many times. The V call is TRBV28, the J call TRBJ2-2, with D perhaps matching TRBD1 or TRBD2 (5 bases each). The V end was cut by 5 bases, the J end by 1 base, with 8 bases between. This CDR3 is 14 amino acids long. Germline lookup yields CDR1 MDHEN and CDR2 SYDVKM. In DNA form, the CDR3 reads TGTGCCAGCAGTGGGACGGAGAACACCGGGGAGCTGTTTTTT. Translating gives CASSGTENTGELFF.

This clonotype was counted at least ten times. The junction does not match germline at one end; this may be a read error. J is TRBJ2-7 and V is TRBV5-5; 9 bases are shared with TRBD1. Germline V gives CDR1 SGHKS, CDR2 YYEKEE (reference sequence). CDR3 length: 14 amino acids. DNA of the CDR3: TGTGCCAGCCCAACCGGGACAGGGTCTCCCAAGAAGGACTTC. This codes for CASPTGTGSPKKDF.

The J gene is TRBJ2-7, the V gene TRBV28, with D perhaps TRBD2 (7 bases). V was clipped by 6 bases and J by 2 bases, with 14 bases between them. Germline CDR1 reads MDHEN; CDR2 reads SYDVKM. The CDR3 totals 14 residues. Here the CDR3 DNA reads TGTGCCAGCAGGCTCCAGGGGAGGGCCTACGAGCAGTACTTC. It translates to CASRLQGRAYEQYF. Variable domain in full (rest from reference TRBV28 and TRBJ2-7): DVKVTQSSRYLVKRTGEKVFLECVQDMDHENMFWYRQDPGLGLRLIYFSYDVKMKEKGDIPEGYSVSREKKERFSLILESASTNQTSMYLCASRLQGRAYEQYFGPGTRLTVT.

The chain links TRBV6-2 or TRBV6-3 to TRBJ2-7; 10 bases are shared with TRBD2. The length of the CDR3 is 14 residues. V lost 1 base to trimming and J lost 7 bases; unmatched junction nucleotides: 4. Looked up from germline, CDR1 is MNHEY and CDR2 is SVGEGT. The DNA of the CDR3 is TGTGCCAGCAGTTACTTGAGCGGGAGGGGAGAGCAGTACTTC. Translating gives CASSYLSGRGEQYF.

This clonotype has ten or more counts. V gene TRBV11-1 combines with J gene TRBJ2-7; 9 nucleotides agree with TRBD1. This CDR3 comprises 16 residues. The V gene end was trimmed by 4 bases and the J gene end by 1 base; junction bases not matched to a gene: 8. Germline CDR1 reads SGHAT; CDR2 reads FQDESV (reference sequence). CDR3 nucleotide sequence: TGTGCCAGCAGCTCCGCTCCGGGACAGGGATCCTACGAGCAGTACTTC. Its translation: CASSSAPGQGSYEQYF.

This clonotype appeared many times. The CDR3: CASSLRRGATLGQYF. DNA of the CDR3: TGTGCCAGCAGTTTACGCAGGGGTGCTACTCTTGGGCAGTACTTC. The rearrangement links TRBV12-3 or TRBV12-4 to TRBJ2-7; D is possibly TRBD1 (6 bases). The germline V and J ends were trimmed by 2 bases and 9 bases, with 20 bases remaining between them. CDR3 length: 15 amino acids.

This clonotype showed up just a few times. This chain joins TRBV20-1 and TRBJ2-2, with D possibly matching TRBD2 (6 bases). V was pared by 3 bases and J by 3 bases, with 8 bases between. Germline V gene data show CDR1 as DFQATT and CDR2 as SNEGSKA (reference sequence). This CDR3 spans 13 amino acids. In DNA, the CDR3 is TGCAGTGCTAGCAGACTAGACACCGGGGAGCTGTTTTTT. Its translation: CSASRLDTGELFF.

Ten or more counts support this clonotype. The rearrangement joins TRBV28 to TRBJ2-7; TRBD1 matches at 9 bases. Unmatched junction bases numbered 8, after V lost 5 bases and J lost 3 bases. The length of the CDR3 is 15 residues. CDR1 and CDR2 (germline): MDHEN, SYDVKM. In nucleotides, the CDR3 is TGTGCCAGCAGTACAAGGACAGGGGTCAGCTACGAGCAGTACTTC. Its protein is CASSTRTGVSYEQYF.

V usage is TRBV6-5 and J usage is TRBJ2-7; a possible D gene is TRBD1 (6 bases). CDR3 length: 15 residues. The germline CDR1 and CDR2 sequences are MNHEY and SVGAGI. V was clipped by 0 bases and J by 0 bases, with 9 bases between them. Written as DNA, the CDR3 is TGTGCCAGCAGTTACTCGCTGGACAGCTCCTACGAGCAGTACTTC. Translated: CASSYSLDSSYEQYF.